Listed below are T cell receptor beta chains from one sample, sequenced in a study of blood T cell repertoires in COVID-19. The data were produced by immunoSEQ multiplex PCR, yet TCRdb's version contains in-frame clones alone and is incomplete. Of about 140,000 clones in the sample, over 65% were seen once. Source material: peripheral blood. Receptor source: an elderly woman with active or convalescent COVID-19. Both conserved end residues are trimmed from each CDR3.

V gene: TRBV11-3
J gene: TRBJ2-4
CDR3 protein: ASGQQGAENIQY

V gene: TRBV7-6
J gene: TRBJ2-3
CDR3 protein: ASSLNRASTDTQY

V gene: TRBV7-2
J gene: TRBJ1-2
CDR3 protein: AGRQEANYGYT

V gene: TRBV29-1
J gene: TRBJ2-2
CDR3 protein: SVTGTGGLNTGELF

V gene: TRBV29-1
J gene: TRBJ2-3
CDR3 protein: SAAQTGDTQY

V gene: TRBV28
J gene: TRBJ1-2
CDR3 protein: ASSIQGALHGYT

V gene: TRBV28
J gene: TRBJ2-1
CDR3 protein: ASSPLNEQF

V gene: TRBV4-2
J gene: TRBJ1-2
CDR3 protein: ASSFRQGDGYT

V gene: TRBV3-1/TRBV3-2
J gene: TRBJ2-5
CDR3 protein: ASSQGTGVWETQY

V gene: TRBV7-2
J gene: TRBJ1-5
CDR3 protein: ASSERDTYQPQH

V gene: TRBV18
J gene: TRBJ1-4
CDR3 protein: ASSPQTGPSEKLF

V gene: TRBV11-2
J gene: TRBJ1-2
CDR3 protein: ASSLPTGPNYGYT

V gene: TRBV3-1/TRBV3-2
J gene: TRBJ2-3
CDR3 protein: ASSQAGDTNTDTQY

V gene: TRBV19
J gene: TRBJ1-2
CDR3 protein: ASSFNPVTGGYT

V gene: TRBV10-2
J gene: TRBJ1-1
CDR3 protein: ASSISGDEAF

V gene: TRBV18
J gene: TRBJ1-5
CDR3 protein: ASSTTGGADQPQH